A single sample gave rise to the 11 T cell receptor beta chains below, sequenced in a study of cytomegalovirus exposure and HLA in healthy donors. The PCR employed 60 Vbeta primers together with 13 Jbeta primers. Profiled with immunoSEQ multiplex PCR; TCRdb holds only in-frame clones, not every one. Recorded here are 100,000 to 150,000 clones; the top ten clones represent less than 2%. Sequenced input: PBMCs. These receptors were obtained from a man between 18 and 29 years old in good health and CMV-seronegative.

The gene calls are TRBV2 and TRBJ2-7; 10 bases are a match to TRBD1. This CDR3 has 15 residues. The germline V gene encodes CDR1 SNHLY and CDR2 FYNNEI. The V segment lost 6 bases and the J segment 2 bases; nucleotides outside the gene matches: 7. The CDR3 reads CASRPRDRGTYEQYF. In DNA, the CDR3 is TGTGCCAGCAGACCCCGGGACAGGGGCACCTACGAGCAGTACTTC. The full variable domain, completed using reference TRBV2 and TRBJ2-7, is EPEVTQTPSHQVTQMGQEVILRCVPISNHLYFYWYRQILGQKVEFLVSFYNNEISEKSEIFDDQFSVERPDGSNFTLKIRSTKLEDSAMYFCASRPRDRGTYEQYFGPGTRLTVT.

The chain joins TRBV27 to TRBJ2-3, with D possibly matching TRBD1 (5 bases). CDR1 is MNHEY, CDR2 SMNVEV, per germline (reference sequence). The V end lost 1 base, the J end lost 2 bases, and 10 bases lay between the germline ends. The CDR3 totals 15 residues. The DNA of the CDR3 is TGTGCCAGCAGTTTATTTAGACAGAACACAGATACGCAGTATTTT. Its protein product is CASSLFRQNTDTQYF.

The V call is TRBV6-5, the J call TRBJ2-7, with a weak D call TRBD1 (6 bases). Germline CDR1 reads MNHEY; CDR2 reads SVGAGI. There are 15 residues in the CDR3. V was clipped by 3 bases and J by 6 bases, with 18 bases between them. In DNA form, the CDR3 reads TGTGCCAGCAGTTATGGGGCAGGGGAATTGGGCGAGCAGTACTTC. This codes for CASSYGAGELGEQYF.

The rearrangement links TRBV28 to TRBJ1-5; no definite D call. V lost 8 bases to trimming and J lost 4 bases, with 9 bases between them. Germline loops: CDR1 MDHEN, CDR2 SYDVKM. The CDR3 spans 12 residues. CDR3 nucleotide sequence: TGTGCCAGCCGCGCCGGTAATCAGCCCCAGCATTTT. The encoded protein is CASRAGNQPQHF.

J is TRBJ2-1 and V is TRBV19, with TRBD2 identical over 12 bases. The CDR3 extends over 19 amino acids. J gave up 9 bases and V 0 bases, and 15 bases lay outside the gene matches. CDR1 is LNHDA, CDR2 SQIVND, per germline (reference sequence). The CDR3 sequence: CASSIDRTSGRRGGGEQFF. CDR3 nucleotides: TGTGCCAGTAGTATAGATAGAACTAGCGGGAGGAGGGGGGGTGGTGAGCAGTTCTTC.

This sequence joins TRBV5-4 and TRBJ2-7; 7 nucleotides agree with TRBD1. Germline V lookup: CDR1 SGHNT, CDR2 YYREEE (reference sequence). The CDR3 consists of 13 residues. The ends lost 4 bases at V and 5 bases at J; junction bases unmatched: 6. The CDR3 spells CASSRQGGDEQYF. CDR3 sequence (DNA): TGTGCCAGCAGCCGACAGGGTGGGGACGAGCAGTACTTC.

The rearrangement joins TRBV7-9 to TRBJ1-6; 7 bases map to TRBD1. Trimming at V came to 6 bases and at J to 4 bases, leaving 6 bases not matched to a gene. Per the germline V gene, CDR1 is SEHNR and CDR2 is FQNEAQ (reference sequence). This CDR3 is built from 15 residues. The CDR3: CASSSDREYNSPLHF. DNA for the CDR3: TGTGCCAGCAGTTCTGACAGGGAATATAATTCACCCCTCCACTTT.

V gene TRBV29-1 combines with J gene TRBJ2-6, with D perhaps matching TRBD1 (5 bases). The CDR3 has 14 residues. Per the germline V gene, CDR1 is SQVTM and CDR2 is ANQGSEA. The V and J ends lost 7 bases and 0 bases respectively, with 10 bases between them. CDR3 amino acids: CSATGASGANVLTF. DNA for the CDR3: TGCAGCGCCACAGGAGCCTCTGGGGCCAACGTCCTGACTTTC.

The V call is TRBV5-4, the J call TRBJ1-6; D may be TRBD1 (5 bases). Trimming left V 0 bases short and J 10 bases short, with 14 bases between. Germline assignment: CDR1 SGHNT and CDR2 YYREEE (reference sequence). The CDR3 has 15 residues. This CDR3 reads CASSLARRGGSPLHF. CDR3 nucleotide sequence: TGTGCCAGCAGCTTGGCCAGGAGGGGAGGATCACCCCTCCACTTT.

In DNA, the CDR3 is TGTGCCAGCAGCTTAGGGGAGTATGGCTACACCTTC. Its protein product is CASSLGEYGYTF. The rearrangement links TRBV11-3 to TRBJ1-2; D unclear. CDR3 length: 12 amino acids. V was cut by 1 base and J by 5 bases, with 5 bases left in between. The germline V gene has CDR1 SGHNT and CDR2 YENEEA.

V gene TRBV19 combines with J gene TRBJ2-1, with 10 bases that match TRBD2. Germline CDR1 is LNHDA and CDR2 is SQIVND (reference sequence). CDR3 size: 15 residues. After removal of 5 bases from V and 5 bases from J, the junction contained 6 bases not matched to a gene. The CDR3 here is CASSLTSGIHNEQFF. In nucleotides, the CDR3 is TGTGCCAGTAGTCTTACTAGCGGGATCCACAATGAGCAGTTCTTC.